In its sample, the clone carrying this TCR beta chain was seen many times. The target antigen is unknown. This sample is part of a study of identical twins. Template switching created a universal primer site, and the cDNA included unique molecular identifiers. TCRdb recomputed calls from the 5' RACE reads with MiXCR, one row per CDR3 protein. Of around 500,000 distinct CDR3 sequences in the sample, approximately 14% were seen once. Broader study findings: Shared out-of-frame alpha sequences (those common to twins) showed excess low generation probability. For zero-insertion analyses, partial confounding could come from invariant MAIT and iNKT cells.

A further study also used this sample, focusing on yellow fever vaccine responses in identical twins.

The source of this sequence is a woman younger than 30 in good health. The material sequenced was CD4+ T cells sorted from blood.

CDR3 sequence reads: CASSRDYTDTQYF. In DNA, the CDR3 is TGTGCCAGCAGCCGGGACTACACAGATACGCAGTATTTT. The chain combines TRBV12-3 or TRBV12-4 with TRBJ2-3; 7 bases line up with TRBD2. V gave up 6 bases and J gave up 2 bases; unmatched junction bases: 2. There are 13 residues in the CDR3.